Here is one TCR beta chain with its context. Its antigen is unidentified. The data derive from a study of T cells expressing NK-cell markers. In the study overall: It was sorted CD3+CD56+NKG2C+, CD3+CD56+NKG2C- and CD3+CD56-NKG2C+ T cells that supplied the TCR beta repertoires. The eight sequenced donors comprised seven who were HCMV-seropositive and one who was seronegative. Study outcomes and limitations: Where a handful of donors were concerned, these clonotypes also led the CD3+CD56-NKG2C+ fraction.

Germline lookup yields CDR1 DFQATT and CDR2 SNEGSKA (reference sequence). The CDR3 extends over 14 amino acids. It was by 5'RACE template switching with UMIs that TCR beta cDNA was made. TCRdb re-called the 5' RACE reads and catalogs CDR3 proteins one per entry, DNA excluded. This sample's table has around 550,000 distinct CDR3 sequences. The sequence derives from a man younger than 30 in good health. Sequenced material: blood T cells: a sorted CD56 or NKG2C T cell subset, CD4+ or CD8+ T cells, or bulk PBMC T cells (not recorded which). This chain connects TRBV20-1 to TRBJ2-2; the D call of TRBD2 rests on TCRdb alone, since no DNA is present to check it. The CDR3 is CSAPGTMDTGELFF.